One sample yielded the 16 T cell receptor beta chains listed below, sequenced in a study of Tregs in tolerant kidney transplant recipients (dated by TCRdb to between 2019 and 2020). The antigens these receptors bind are not known. The method behind the library was the immunoSEQ multiplex PCR assay. In its TCRdb copy, this immuneACCESS table keeps in-frame sequences only and misses some clones. Where compared with another copy, unresolved V genes explain less than half of these, and the others have no known cause. The sample includes fewer than 45,000 clones, with roughly 96% observed a single time. Roughly 0.34% of the sample goes to the ten largest clones. The sample comprised Tregs from blood cultured with allogeneic cells. The receptor set was obtained from a human donor in good health.

The rearrangement links TRBV6-5 to TRBJ1-2, with TRBD1 matching 8 bases. This CDR3 has 14 amino acids. Per germline, CDR1 MNHEY and CDR2 SVGAGI. J was trimmed by 4 bases and V by 5 bases; bases with no gene match: 6. CDR3 loop: CASSKLQGAYGYTF. In nucleotides, the CDR3 is TGTGCCAGCAGTAAACTTCAGGGGGCCTATGGCTACACCTTC.

J is TRBJ2-5 and V is TRBV10-3, with a weak D call TRBD1 (6 bases). CDR1 and CDR2 (germline): ENHRY, SYGVKD. The CDR3 runs to 17 residues. Trimming left V 0 bases short and J 7 bases short, with 21 bases between. The CDR3 protein is CAISESRKRQELWTQYF. The CDR3 DNA is TGTGCCATCAGTGAGTCAAGGAAGAGACAGGAACTTTGGACCCAGTACTTC.

The rearrangement joins TRBV5-1 to TRBJ1-2, with 7 positions matching TRBD1. The CDR3 consists of 12 residues. Germline V CDR1 and CDR2: SGHRS, YFSETQ. V dropped 3 bases and J dropped 7; count of bases not matched to a gene: 3. CDR3 DNA sequence: TGCGCCAGCAGCTCCGGGACAGCTGGCTACACCTTC. This encodes CASSSGTAGYTF. Full variable domain (remainder filled in from reference TRBV5-1 and TRBJ1-2): KAGVTQTPRYLIKTRGQQVTLSCSPISGHRSVSWYQQTPGQGLQFLFEYFSETQRNKGNFPGRFSGRQFSNSRSEMNVSTLELGDSALYLCASSSGTAGYTFGSGTRLTVV.

The chain links TRBV6-1 to TRBJ2-7; D perhaps matches TRBD1 (5 bases). CDR3 length: 13 amino acids. CDR1 and CDR2 from the germline V gene are MNHNS and SASEGT. Trimming removed 0 bases at V and 8 bases at J, with 11 bases between. The CDR3 is CASSEAERQQQYF. CDR3 in DNA: TGTGCCAGCAGTGAAGCGGAACGACAGCAGCAGTACTTC.

This clone has just one count. The chain has TRBV15 and TRBJ2-7; D is undetermined. The germline V gene has CDR1 LNHNV and CDR2 YYDKDF (reference sequence). CDR3 length: 13 residues. V shed 0 bases and J shed 4 bases, with 7 bases lying between them. The CDR3 spells CATSREVSYEQYF. The DNA of the CDR3 is TGTGCCACCAGCAGAGAAGTATCTTACGAGCAGTACTTC.

The chain combines TRBV30 with TRBJ1-5; D unresolved. The CDR3 runs to 16 residues. V dropped 1 base and J dropped 1 base, with 14 bases sitting between them. CDR1 GTSNPN and CDR2 SVGIG come from the germline V gene (reference sequence). As DNA, the CDR3 is TGTGCCTGGAGTGGATGGGGAAAAGGGAGCAATCAGCCCCAGCATTTT. It translates to CAWSGWGKGSNQPQHF.

The rearrangement links TRBV7-6 to TRBJ2-3; D gene unclear. The germline gives CDR1 SGHVS, CDR2 FNYEAQ. Trimming cost V 4 bases and J 9 bases, with 8 bases left between them. The CDR3 is 11 residues long. CDR3 protein: CASSYGSTQYF. The CDR3 DNA reads as TGTGCCAGCAGCTACGGTTCCACGCAGTATTTT.

The V gene is TRBV6-1, the J gene TRBJ2-7; 9 bases match TRBD1. V gave up 6 bases and J gave up 2 bases; unmatched junction bases: 5. CDR1 MNHNS and CDR2 SASEGT come from the germline V gene. The CDR3 covers 14 residues. This CDR3 is CASRWDRAPYEQYF. DNA for the CDR3: TGTGCCAGCAGATGGGACAGGGCGCCCTACGAGCAGTACTTC.

The rearrangement links TRBV5-4 to TRBJ2-7; D is perhaps TRBD1 or TRBD2 (5 bases each). Trimming removed 4 bases from V and 3 bases from J, with 17 bases in between. Germline V gene lookup returns CDR1 SGHNT and CDR2 YYREEE (reference sequence). CDR3 length: 15 amino acids. CDR3 loop: CASSPIGTPGYEQYF. The DNA for the CDR3 is TGTGCCAGCAGCCCAATCGGGACGCCAGGCTACGAGCAGTACTTC.

V gene TRBV19 combines with J gene TRBJ2-6; D is unclear. The V end lost 8 bases, the J end lost 0 bases, and 14 bases lay between the germline ends. CDR3 length: 16 residues. Germline CDR1 LNHDA, CDR2 SQIVND (reference sequence). CDR3 bases: TGTGCCAGTGCGGCTCTCGTAGTCTCTGGGGCCAACGTCCTGACTTTC. Translation gives CASAALVVSGANVLTF.

This clone was seen only once. This chain links TRBV19 with TRBJ2-3; 14 nucleotides agree with TRBD2. The CDR3 has 15 amino acids. V dropped 7 bases and J dropped 7; count of bases not matched to a gene: 7. Germline values: CDR1 LNHDA, CDR2 SQIVND (reference sequence). The CDR3 DNA sequence: TGTGCCAGTAAGGAGACTAGCGGGGGGGCCTATACGCAGTATTTT. Translated: CASKETSGGAYTQYF.

The gene calls are TRBV23-1 and TRBJ1-2; D is unresolved. TRBV23-1 is sorted into the ORF group, with uncertain function. The CDR3 loop spans 18 amino acids. Trimming pared 0 bases from V and 6 bases from J, leaving 23 bases between. The CDR3 loop is CASSQSLYEKDSENGYTF. The DNA for the CDR3 is TGCGCCAGCAGTCAATCGTTGTACGAGAAAGACTCAGAGAATGGCTACACCTTC.

In this sample, this clone turned up once. The chain recombines TRBV19 with TRBJ1-1; 7 bases are shared with TRBD1. V shed 7 bases, J shed 0 bases, and the junction held 20 bases outside the gene matches. CDR3 length: 19 amino acids. Germline CDR1 reads LNHDA; CDR2 reads SQIVND (reference sequence). CDR3 coding DNA: TGTGCCAGTACCACAGCGGACCGGGGACAGAGGGTCCTGAACACTGAAGCTTTCTTT. Its protein is CASTTADRGQRVLNTEAFF.

V is TRBV18 and J is TRBJ2-7, with 7 positions matching TRBD1. The V gene end was trimmed by 3 bases and the J gene end by 3 bases; junction bases not matched to a gene: 2. Germline lookup yields CDR1 KGHSH and CDR2 LQKENI. This CDR3 region has 13 residues. CDR3 residues: CASSPRGLYEQYF. The DNA for the CDR3 is TGTGCCAGCTCACCTAGGGGGCTCTACGAGCAGTACTTC.

This chain joins TRBV18 and TRBJ2-5; tentatively, D is TRBD1 (6 bases). Germline V lookup: CDR1 KGHSH, CDR2 LQKENI. The CDR3 covers 14 residues. V shed 3 bases and J shed 1 base, with 9 bases lying between them. DNA for the CDR3: TGTGCCAGCTCACCTTACAGGGTCCAAGAGACCCAGTACTTC. Its protein product is CASSPYRVQETQYF.

This sequence joins TRBV5-1 and TRBJ1-2; D remains unclear. CDR3 size: 14 residues. Trimming pared 4 bases from V and 4 bases from J, leaving 14 bases between. CDR1 is SGHRS and CDR2 is YFSETQ in the germline V gene. This CDR3 is CASSPRTAGYGYTF. CDR3 nucleotide sequence: TGCGCCAGCAGCCCCAGGACGGCAGGCTATGGCTACACCTTC.